This entry describes one T cell receptor beta chain. The antigen remains undetermined. The V and J ends lost 3 bases and 2 bases, in that order; junction bases with no gene match: 5. Looked up from germline, CDR1 is SGHTS and CDR2 is YDEGEE. This CDR3 is 15 amino acids long. The data belong to a study of cytomegalovirus exposure and HLA in healthy donors. Study-level points and caveats: V segments that were indistinguishable, TRBV6-2 and TRBV6-3 among them, were omitted from analysis. Rare TCR sequences dominated, though some public TCRs recurred in many donors. A later analysis reportedly identified an Asian-associated ancestry cluster as carrying fewer N-insertions than the 666-donor mean.

Every donor was a healthy person donating bone marrow. PCR employed 60 Vbeta and 13 Jbeta primers. Profiled with immunoSEQ multiplex PCR; TCRdb holds only in-frame clones, not every one. The table lists approximately 190,000 clones, 78% of them singletons. The TCR comes from a woman aged 30 to 39 in good health and CMV-seropositive. The material sequenced was PBMCs. The V call is TRBV5-8, the J call TRBJ2-3; 8 bases align to TRBD1. CDR3 residues: CASSYGQGHTDTQYF. CDR3 in DNA: TGTGCCAGCAGCTACGGACAGGGACACACAGATACGCAGTATTTT.